These T cell receptor beta chains were read from a single sample in a study of T cell responses to AZD1222 COVID-19 vaccine. Generated by immunoSEQ multiplex PCR, the TCRdb table keeps only in-frame clones and is missing some. The sample shows 90,000 to 95,000 clones, approximately 91% of them seen only once. The sequencing here drew on peripheral blood, taken on day 0 of AZD1222 vaccination. The origin of the receptors is an adult in good health. The CDR3 runs from the conserved cysteine through the conserved F or W. D genes are given only for firm matches. Size tells how often a clone was seen (once, few, many) or the class of an expanded clone, and some rows leave it out.

NA,TRBV7-8,NA,TRBJ1-4,CASSLLQGATNEKLFF,TGTGCCAGCAGCTTATTACAGGGCGCAACTAATGAAAAACTGTTTTTT
NA,TRBV11-2,NA,TRBJ1-4,CASSLSSEKLFF,TGTGCCAGCAGCTTAAGCAGTGAAAAACTGTTTTTT
NA,TRBV6-6,NA,TRBJ1-4,CASRGTKGEKLFF,TGTGCCAGCAGAGGGACGAAAGGCGAAAAACTGTTTTTT
NA,TRBV4-3,NA,TRBJ1-4,CASSQDLNRRGEKLFF,TGCGCCAGCAGCCAAGATCTCAACAGGCGGGGTGAAAAACTGTTTTTT
TRBD1,TRBV24-1,few,TRBJ1-2,CATGTQGSRGYTF,TGTGCCACCGGAACACAGGGGTCGCGGGGCTACACCTTC
NA,TRBV7-2,NA,TRBJ2-7,CASSLKEHRLSSYEQYF,TGTGCCAGCAGCTTAAAAGAGCACAGGCTAAGCTCCTACGAGCAGTACTTC
TRBD1,TRBV5-8,once,TRBJ2-6,CASSFVRTGGSGANVLTF,TGTGCCAGCAGCTTTGTCCGGACAGGGGGCTCTGGGGCCAACGTCCTGACTTTC
NA,TRBV19,NA,TRBJ1-4,CASSIARTTNEKLFF,TGTGCCAGTAGTATAGCGAGGACAACTAATGAAAAACTGTTTTTT
NA,TRBV4-3,NA,TRBJ2-5,CASSQLTGLPHGEQYF,TGCGCCAGCAGCCAATTGACCGGCTTACCGCATGGAGAGCAGTACTTC
NA,TRBV21-1,NA,TRBJ1-5,CASSARRDHCNQPQHF,TGTGCCAGCAGCGCCCGGCGAGACCATTGCAATCAGCCCCAGCATTTT
NA,TRBV24-1,NA,TRBJ2-1,CATSDPGTPRDNEQFF,TGTGCCACCAGTGACCCCGGGACACCCCGTGACAATGAGCAGTTCTTC
NA,TRBV4-2,NA,TRBJ2-6,CASSQDHRVSGANVLTF,TGTGCCAGCAGCCAAGATCATAGGGTCTCTGGGGCCAACGTCCTGACTTTC
NA,TRBV30,NA,TRBJ1-5,CAWSKTGNQPQHF,TGTGCCTGGTCAAAAACCGGCAATCAGCCCCAGCATTTT
NA,TRBV24-1,NA,TRBJ1-5,CATSATKQGVDQPQHF,TGTGCCACCAGTGCTACTAAACAGGGAGTTGATCAGCCCCAGCATTTT
NA,TRBV19,NA,TRBJ2-2,CASSPIGLPNTGELFF,TGTGCCAGTAGTCCAATCGGACTACCGAACACCGGGGAGCTGTTTTTT
NA,TRBV6-1,NA,TRBJ2-2,CASSEPGGSSNTGELFF,TGTGCCAGCAGTGAACCGGGGGGCAGCTCGAACACCGGGGAGCTGTTTTTT
NA,TRBV4-1,NA,TRBJ1-3,CASSQAIPRGISGNTIYF,TGCGCCAGCAGCCAAGCAATTCCAAGGGGGATCTCTGGAAACACCATATATTTT
NA,TRBV18,NA,TRBJ2-1,CASSLSDSPGNEQFF,TGTGCCAGCTCCCTTTCGGACAGCCCAGGGAATGAGCAGTTCTTC
NA,TRBV10-1,NA,TRBJ2-5,CASSESPQLDKEETQYF,TGCGCCAGCAGTGAGTCACCCCAGCTAGACAAGGAAGAGACCCAGTACTTC
NA,TRBV4-2,few,TRBJ1-5,CASSRSDISGVQPQHF,TGTGCCAGCAGCCGATCGGACATTAGTGGTGTTCAGCCCCAGCATTTT
NA,TRBV24-1,NA,TRBJ2-1,CATSSPAGSSYNEQFF,TGTGCCACCAGTTCCCCGGCGGGGAGCTCCTACAATGAGCAGTTCTTC
NA,TRBV18,NA,TRBJ2-7,CASSPRPYGYNYEQYF,TGTGCCAGCTCACCAAGGCCTTATGGATACAACTACGAGCAGTACTTC
NA,TRBV18,NA,TRBJ2-3,CASSPQGLSDTQYF,TGTGCCAGCTCACCACAGGGTTTATCAGATACGCAGTATTTT
NA,TRBV15,NA,TRBJ1-5,CATSRGAGQPQHF,TGTGCCACCAGCAGGGGAGCTGGCCAGCCCCAGCATTTT
NA,TRBV7-2,few,TRBJ2-7,CASSDNRFRKEQYF,TGTGCCAGCAGCGATAACCGGTTCCGTAAGGAGCAGTACTTC
NA,TRBV9,NA,TRBJ1-3,CASSARRGGGNTIYF,TGTGCCAGCAGCGCCAGGCGGGGCGGCGGAAACACCATATATTTT
NA,TRBV18,NA,TRBJ1-1,CASSPGGFPNTEAFF,TGTGCCAGCTCACCGGGGGGGTTCCCGAACACTGAAGCTTTCTTT
NA,TRBV9,NA,TRBJ1-2,CASSGDRRTNYGYTF,TGTGCCAGCAGCGGAGACAGGCGAACTAACTATGGCTACACCTTC
NA,TRBV5-1,NA,TRBJ1-2,CASSLAGLSGYTF,TGCGCCAGCAGCTTGGCAGGGTTGAGTGGCTACACCTTC
NA,TRBV24-1,NA,TRBJ2-5,CATSAGETQYF,TGTGCCACCAGTGCGGGAGAGACCCAGTACTTC
TRBD1,TRBV9,NA,TRBJ2-2,CASSVGGGDTGELFF,TGTGCCAGCAGCGTAGGAGGGGGCGACACCGGGGAGCTGTTTTTT
TRBD2,TRBV7-8,NA,TRBJ2-7,CASSPRGTSYEQYF,TGTGCCAGCAGCCCCCGTGGGACTAGCTACGAGCAGTACTTC
TRBD2,TRBV5-1,NA,TRBJ2-1,CASSPSGNNEQFF,TGCGCCAGCAGCCCAAGCGGGAACAATGAGCAGTTCTTC
NA,TRBV10-3,NA,TRBJ1-1,CAISEGGAPNTEAFF,TGTGCCATCAGTGAGGGGGGAGCCCCGAACACTGAAGCTTTCTTT
NA,TRBV7-2,NA,TRBJ2-1,CASCQWGNEQFF,TGTGCCAGCTGCCAGTGGGGTAATGAGCAGTTCTTC
NA,TRBV6-5,NA,TRBJ1-1,CASSYTMTQGTEAFF,TGTGCCAGCAGTTACACTATGACCCAGGGTACTGAAGCTTTCTTT
TRBD1,TRBV5-6,NA,TRBJ1-5,CASSLGQGANQPQHF,TGTGCCAGCAGCTTGGGGCAGGGGGCGAATCAGCCCCAGCATTTT
TRBD1,TRBV5-1,NA,TRBJ2-7,CASSLAGTDYEQYF,TGCGCCAGCAGCTTGGCCGGGACAGACTACGAGCAGTACTTC
NA,TRBV12-3/TRBV12-4,NA,TRBJ1-1,CASTPYTEAFF,TGTGCCAGCACTCCTTACACTGAAGCTTTCTTT
NA,TRBV11-2,NA,TRBJ1-6,CASSRGATAYNSPLHF,TGTGCCAGCAGCCGGGGGGCGACAGCTTATAATTCACCCCTCCACTTT
TRBD2,TRBV7-3,NA,TRBJ2-4,CASSFRDGTKYF,TGTGCCAGCAGCTTCCGGGACGGGACTAAGTACTTC